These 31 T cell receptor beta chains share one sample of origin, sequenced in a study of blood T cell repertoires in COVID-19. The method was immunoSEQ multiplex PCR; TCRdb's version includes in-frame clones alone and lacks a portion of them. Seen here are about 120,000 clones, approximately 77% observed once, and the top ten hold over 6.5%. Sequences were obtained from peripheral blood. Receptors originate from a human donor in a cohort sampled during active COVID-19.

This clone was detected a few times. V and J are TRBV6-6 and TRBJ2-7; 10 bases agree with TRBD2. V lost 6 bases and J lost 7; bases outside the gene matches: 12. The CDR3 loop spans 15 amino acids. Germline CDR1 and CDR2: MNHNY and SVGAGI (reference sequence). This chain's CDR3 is CASRHERGGAREQYF. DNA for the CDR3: TGTGCCAGCAGACACGAGCGGGGGGGCGCCCGGGAGCAGTACTTC.

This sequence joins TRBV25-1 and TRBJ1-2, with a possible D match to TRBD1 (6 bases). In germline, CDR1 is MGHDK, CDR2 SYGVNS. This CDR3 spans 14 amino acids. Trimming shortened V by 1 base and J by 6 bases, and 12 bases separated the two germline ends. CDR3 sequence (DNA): TGTGCCAGCAGTGAATTCACAGGGTTGGATGGCTACACCTTC. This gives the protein CASSEFTGLDGYTF.

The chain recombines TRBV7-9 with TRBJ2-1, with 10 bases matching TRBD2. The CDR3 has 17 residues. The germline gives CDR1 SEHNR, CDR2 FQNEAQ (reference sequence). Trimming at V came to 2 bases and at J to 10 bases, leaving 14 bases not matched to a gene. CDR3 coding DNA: TGTGCCAGCAGCTTAAACACGCGGCTAGCGGGAGCGGAGGAGCAGTTCTTC. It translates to CASSLNTRLAGAEEQFF.

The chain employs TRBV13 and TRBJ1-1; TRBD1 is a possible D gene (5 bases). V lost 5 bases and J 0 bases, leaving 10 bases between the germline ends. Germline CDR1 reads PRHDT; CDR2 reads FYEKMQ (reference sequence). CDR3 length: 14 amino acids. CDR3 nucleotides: TGTGCCAGCAGCCGCGGGACCCTGAACACTGAAGCTTTCTTT. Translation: CASSRGTLNTEAFF.

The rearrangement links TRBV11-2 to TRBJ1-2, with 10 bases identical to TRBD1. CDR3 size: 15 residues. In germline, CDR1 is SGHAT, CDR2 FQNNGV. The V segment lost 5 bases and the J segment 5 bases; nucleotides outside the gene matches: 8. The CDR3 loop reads CASSRSGTGVYGYTF. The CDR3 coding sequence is TGTGCCAGCAGCCGTTCTGGGACAGGGGTGTATGGCTACACCTTC. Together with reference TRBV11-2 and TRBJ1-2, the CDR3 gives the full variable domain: EAGVAQSPRYKIIEKRQSVAFWCNPISGHATLYWYQQILGQGPKLLIQFQNNGVVDDSQLPKDRFSAERLKGVDSTLKIQPAKLEDSAVYLCASSRSGTGVYGYTFGSGTRLTVV.

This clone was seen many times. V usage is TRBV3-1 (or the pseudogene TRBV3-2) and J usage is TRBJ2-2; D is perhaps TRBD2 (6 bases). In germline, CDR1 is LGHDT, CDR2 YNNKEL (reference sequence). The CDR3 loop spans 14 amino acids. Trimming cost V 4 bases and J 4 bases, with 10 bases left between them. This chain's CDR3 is CASSPDYLTGELFF. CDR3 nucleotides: TGTGCCAGCAGCCCGGACTACCTCACCGGGGAGCTGTTTTTT.

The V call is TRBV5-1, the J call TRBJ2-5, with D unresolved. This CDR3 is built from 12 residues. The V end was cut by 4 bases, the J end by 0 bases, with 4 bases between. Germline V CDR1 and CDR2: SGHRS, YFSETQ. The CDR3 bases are TGCGCCAGCAGCCATGACCAAGAGACCCAGTACTTC. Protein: CASSHDQETQYF.

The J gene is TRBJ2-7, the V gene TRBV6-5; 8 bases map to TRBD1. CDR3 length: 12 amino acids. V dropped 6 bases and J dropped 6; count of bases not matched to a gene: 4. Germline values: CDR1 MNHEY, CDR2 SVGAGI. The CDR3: CASRDDRGEQYF. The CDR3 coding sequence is TGTGCCAGCAGGGATGACAGGGGCGAGCAGTACTTC.

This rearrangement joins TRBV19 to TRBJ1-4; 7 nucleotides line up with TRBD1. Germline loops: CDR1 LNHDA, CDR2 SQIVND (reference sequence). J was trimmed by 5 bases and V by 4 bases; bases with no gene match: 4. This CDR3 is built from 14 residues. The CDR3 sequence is CASSKGQPNEKLFF. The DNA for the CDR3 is TGTGCCAGTAGTAAGGGACAGCCGAATGAAAAACTGTTTTTT.

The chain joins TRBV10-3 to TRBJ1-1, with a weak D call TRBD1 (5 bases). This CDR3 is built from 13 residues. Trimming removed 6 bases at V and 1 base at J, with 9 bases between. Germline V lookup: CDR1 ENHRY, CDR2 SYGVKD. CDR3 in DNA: TGTGCCATCAGGACTGACAGGAACACTGAAGCTTTCTTT. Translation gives CAIRTDRNTEAFF.

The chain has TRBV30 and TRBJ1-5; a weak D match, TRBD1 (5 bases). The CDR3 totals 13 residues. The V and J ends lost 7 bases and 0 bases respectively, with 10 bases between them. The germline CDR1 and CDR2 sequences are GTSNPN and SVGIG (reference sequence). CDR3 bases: TGTGCCTTCACAGGATTTAGCAATCAGCCCCAGCATTTT. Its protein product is CAFTGFSNQPQHF.

The CDR3 here is CASSLFPLTYEQYF. The CDR3 nucleotides read TGTGCCAGCAGCTTGTTTCCCCTTACCTACGAGCAGTACTTC. The chain is built from TRBV5-6 and TRBJ2-7, with unresolved D. This CDR3 has 14 amino acids. V shed 1 base and J shed 2 bases, with 10 bases lying between them. CDR1 is SGHDT, CDR2 YYEEEE, per germline.

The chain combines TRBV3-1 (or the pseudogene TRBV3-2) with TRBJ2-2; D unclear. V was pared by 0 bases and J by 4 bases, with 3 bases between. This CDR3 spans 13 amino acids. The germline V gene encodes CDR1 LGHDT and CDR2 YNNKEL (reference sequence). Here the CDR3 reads CASSQEATGELFF. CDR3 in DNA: TGTGCCAGCAGCCAAGAGGCCACCGGGGAGCTGTTTTTT.

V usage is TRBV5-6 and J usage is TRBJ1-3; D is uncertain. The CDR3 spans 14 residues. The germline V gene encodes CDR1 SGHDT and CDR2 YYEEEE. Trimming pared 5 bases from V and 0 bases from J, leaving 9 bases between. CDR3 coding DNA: TGTGCCAGCAGTTTAGATCTCTCTGGAAACACCATATATTTT. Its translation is CASSLDLSGNTIYF.

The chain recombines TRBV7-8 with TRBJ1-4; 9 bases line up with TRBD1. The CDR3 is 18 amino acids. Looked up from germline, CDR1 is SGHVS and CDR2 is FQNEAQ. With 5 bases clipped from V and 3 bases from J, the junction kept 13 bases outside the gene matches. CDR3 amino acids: CASSQDRGISVANEKLFF. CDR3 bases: TGTGCCAGCAGCCAGGACAGGGGAATATCTGTGGCTAATGAAAAACTGTTTTTT.

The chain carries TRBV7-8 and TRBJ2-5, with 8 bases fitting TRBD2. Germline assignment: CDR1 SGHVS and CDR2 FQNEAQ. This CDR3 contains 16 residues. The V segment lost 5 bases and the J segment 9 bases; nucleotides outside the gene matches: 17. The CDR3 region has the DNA TGTGCCAGCAGCCCGTCAGGGACTAGACCGTTAATGGCCCAGTACTTC. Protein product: CASSPSGTRPLMAQYF.

The CDR3 protein is CASSYSRNTEAFF. CDR3 coding DNA: TGTGCCAGCAGTTACTCGAGGAATACTGAAGCTTTCTTT. J is TRBJ1-1 and V is TRBV6-5; D gene ambiguous. Germline V CDR1 and CDR2: MNHEY, SVGAGI. Trimming took off 0 bases at V and 5 bases at J, with 7 bases between the two ends. This CDR3 comprises 13 residues.

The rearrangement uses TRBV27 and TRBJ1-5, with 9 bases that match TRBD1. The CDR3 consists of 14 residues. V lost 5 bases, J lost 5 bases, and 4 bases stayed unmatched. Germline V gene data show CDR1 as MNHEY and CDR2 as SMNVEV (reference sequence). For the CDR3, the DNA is TGTGCCAGCAGTCCCCGACAGGGGGATCAGCCCCAGCATTTT. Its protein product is CASSPRQGDQPQHF.

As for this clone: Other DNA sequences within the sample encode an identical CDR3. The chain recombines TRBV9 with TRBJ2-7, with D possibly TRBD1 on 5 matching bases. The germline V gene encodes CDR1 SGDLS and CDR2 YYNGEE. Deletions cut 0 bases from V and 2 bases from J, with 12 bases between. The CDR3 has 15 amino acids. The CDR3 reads CASSVGQGGTYEQYF. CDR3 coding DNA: TGTGCCAGCAGCGTAGGGCAGGGTGGGACCTACGAGCAGTACTTC.

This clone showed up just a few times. CDR3 coding DNA: TGTGCCAGCAGCTTGGACATTTCTGACAGGCCCCACGAGCAGTACTTC. It encodes CASSLDISDRPHEQYF. The chain combines TRBV5-4 with TRBJ2-7; D is possibly TRBD1 (6 bases). V shed 0 bases and J shed 5 bases, with 18 bases lying between them. The CDR3 length is 16 residues. Germline V gives CDR1 SGHNT, CDR2 YYREEE (reference sequence). Drawing the rest from reference TRBV5-4 and TRBJ2-7, the complete variable domain is ETGVTQSPTHLIKTRGQQVTLRCSSQSGHNTVSWYQQALGQGPQFIFQYYREEENGRGNFPPRFSGLQFPNYSSELNVNALELDDSALYLCASSLDISDRPHEQYFGPGTRLTVT.

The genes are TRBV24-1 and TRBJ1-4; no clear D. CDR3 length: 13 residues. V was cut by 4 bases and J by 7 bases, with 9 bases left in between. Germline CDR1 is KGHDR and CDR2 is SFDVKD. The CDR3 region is CATSERWSEKLFF. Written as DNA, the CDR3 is TGTGCCACCAGTGAACGTTGGAGTGAAAAACTGTTTTTT.

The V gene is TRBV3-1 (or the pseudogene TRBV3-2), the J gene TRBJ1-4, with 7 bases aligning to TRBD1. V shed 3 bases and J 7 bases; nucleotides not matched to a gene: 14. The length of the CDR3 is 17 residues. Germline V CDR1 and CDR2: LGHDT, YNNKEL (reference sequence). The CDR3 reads CASSQRGQSLGGEKLFF. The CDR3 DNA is TGTGCCAGCAGCCAGCGGGGACAGTCACTGGGAGGTGAAAAACTGTTTTTT.

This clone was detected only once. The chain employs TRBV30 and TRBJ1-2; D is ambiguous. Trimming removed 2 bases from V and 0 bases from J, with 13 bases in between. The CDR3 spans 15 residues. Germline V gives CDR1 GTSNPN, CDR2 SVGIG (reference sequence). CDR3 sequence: CAWSPRVKANYGYTF. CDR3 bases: TGTGCCTGGAGTCCCCGGGTTAAGGCTAACTATGGCTACACCTTC.

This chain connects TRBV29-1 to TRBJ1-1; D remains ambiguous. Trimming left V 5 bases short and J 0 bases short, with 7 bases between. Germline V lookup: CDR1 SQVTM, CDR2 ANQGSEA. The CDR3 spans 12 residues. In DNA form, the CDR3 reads TGCAGCGTTCTCTTAATGAACACTGAAGCTTTCTTT. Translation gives CSVLLMNTEAFF. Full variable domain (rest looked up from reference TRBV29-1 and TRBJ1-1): SAVISQKPSRDICQRGTSLTIQCQVDSQVTMMFWYRQQPGQSLTLIATANQGSEATYESGFVIDKFPISRPNLTFSTLTVSNMSPEDSSIYLCSVLLMNTEAFFGQGTRLTVV.

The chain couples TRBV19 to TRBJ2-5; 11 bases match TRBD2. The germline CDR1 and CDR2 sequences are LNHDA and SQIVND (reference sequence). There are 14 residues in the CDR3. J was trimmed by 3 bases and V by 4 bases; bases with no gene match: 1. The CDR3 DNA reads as TGTGCCAGTAGTAATAGCGGGGGGGAAGAGACCCAGTACTTC. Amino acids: CASSNSGGEETQYF.

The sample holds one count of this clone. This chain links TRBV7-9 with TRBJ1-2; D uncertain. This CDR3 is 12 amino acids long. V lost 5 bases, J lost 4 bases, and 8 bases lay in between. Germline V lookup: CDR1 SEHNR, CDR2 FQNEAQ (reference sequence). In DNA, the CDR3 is TGTGCCAGCAGCCCTGGACTCTATGGCTACACCTTC. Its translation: CASSPGLYGYTF.

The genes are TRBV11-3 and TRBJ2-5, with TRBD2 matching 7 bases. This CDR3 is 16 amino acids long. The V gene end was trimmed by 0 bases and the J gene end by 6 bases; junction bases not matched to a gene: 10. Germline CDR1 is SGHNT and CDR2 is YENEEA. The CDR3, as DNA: TGTGCCAGCAGCTTAGATCCCGGGGGGAGCGGAAAGACCCAGTACTTC. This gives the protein CASSLDPGGSGKTQYF.

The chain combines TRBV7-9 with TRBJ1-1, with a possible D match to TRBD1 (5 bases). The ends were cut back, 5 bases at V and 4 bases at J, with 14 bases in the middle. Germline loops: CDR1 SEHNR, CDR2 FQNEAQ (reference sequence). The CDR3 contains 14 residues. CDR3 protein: CASSLGRRGTEAFF. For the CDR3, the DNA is TGTGCCAGCAGCCTCGGGAGGAGGGGCACTGAAGCTTTCTTT.

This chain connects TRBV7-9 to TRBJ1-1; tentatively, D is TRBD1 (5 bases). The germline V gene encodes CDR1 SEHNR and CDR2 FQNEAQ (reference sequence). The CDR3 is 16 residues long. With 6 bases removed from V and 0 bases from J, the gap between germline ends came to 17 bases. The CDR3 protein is CASSSLLGQLNTEAFF. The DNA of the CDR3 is TGTGCCAGCAGTTCCCTACTGGGGCAGCTGAACACTGAAGCTTTCTTT.

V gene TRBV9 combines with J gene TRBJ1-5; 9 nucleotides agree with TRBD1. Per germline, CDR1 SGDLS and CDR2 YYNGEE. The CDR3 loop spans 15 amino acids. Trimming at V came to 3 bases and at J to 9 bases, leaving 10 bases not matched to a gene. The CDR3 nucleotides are TGTGCCAGCAGCGCCGGACAGGGGAGCGTTTGGCCCCAGCATTTT. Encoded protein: CASSAGQGSVWPQHF.

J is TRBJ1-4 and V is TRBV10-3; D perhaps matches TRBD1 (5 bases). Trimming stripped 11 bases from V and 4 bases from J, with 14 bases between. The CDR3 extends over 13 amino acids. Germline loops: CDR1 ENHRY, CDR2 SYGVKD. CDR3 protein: CAARGGSNEKLFF. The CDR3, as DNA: TGTGCCGCGCGGGGGGGGAGTAATGAAAAACTGTTTTTT.